These 22 T cell receptor beta chains originate from one sample sequenced in a study of patients and donors after allogeneic stem cell transplantation. TCRdb used MiXCR to reprocess the RT-PCR reads, holding one entry per CDR3 protein. Altogether almost 90,000 distinct CDR3 sequences are present, 5% being singletons, with the ten largest covering less than 3%. The sequenced sample was blood, either unsorted or a sorted T cell fraction (not recorded which). These receptors were obtained from a human donor who was either an allogeneic HSCT recipient or a stem cell or donor lymphocyte infusion donor (not recorded which). It is not recorded whose cells these are; they may come from a transplant donor.

Many counts were recorded for this clonotype. The chain couples TRBV3-1 to TRBJ2-3; 7 bases line up with TRBD2. V trimming: 1 base; J trimming: 3 bases; junction bases outside the gene matches: 4. There are 15 residues in the CDR3. From germline, CDR1 is LGHDT and CDR2 YNNKEL (reference sequence). The CDR3 DNA follows: TGTGCCAGCAGCCAAGGGGCGGGGGAGACAGATACGCAGTATTTT. Protein sequence: CASSQGAGETDTQYF.

This clonotype was counted between two and nine times. V gene TRBV19 combines with J gene TRBJ1-6, with 10 positions matching TRBD1. The CDR3 contains 14 residues. CDR1 is LNHDA and CDR2 is SQIVND in the germline V gene (reference sequence). J lost 10 bases, V lost 6 bases, and 6 bases had no gene match. This CDR3 reads CASRSGQGLSPLHF. The DNA of the CDR3 is TGTGCCAGTAGGTCGGGACAGGGGTTGTCACCCCTCCACTTT. The full variable domain, its missing parts supplied by reference TRBV19 and TRBJ1-6, is DGGITQSPKYLFRKEGQNVTLSCEQNLNHDAMYWYRQDPGQGLRLIYYSQIVNDFQKGDIAEGYSVSREKKESFPLTVTSAQKNPTAFYLCASRSGQGLSPLHFGNGTRLTVT.

Regarding this clonotype: A read error may be the cause here, since a much bigger clone is one base away. For the CDR3, the DNA is TGTGCCAGCAGTTTCAGTGTCACTTCGGCAGGGGGCTACATCTTC. This translates into CASSFSVTSAGGYIF. The J gene is TRBJ1-2, the V gene TRBV12-3 or TRBV12-4; TRBD1 matches at 8 bases. The CDR3 extends over 15 amino acids.

This sequence joins TRBV10-3 and TRBJ2-7; the match to TRBD1 covers 8 bases. The CDR3 has 14 amino acids. V trimming: 7 bases; J trimming: 3 bases; junction bases outside the gene matches: 8. Per the germline V gene, CDR1 is ENHRY and CDR2 is SYGVKD. Here the CDR3 DNA reads TGTGCCATCACGCCGGGACAGGCGAACTACGAGCAGTACTTC. Its translation is CAITPGQANYEQYF.

This chain uses TRBV19 with TRBJ1-5; D gene ambiguous. The CDR3 extends over 12 amino acids. Per the germline V gene, CDR1 is LNHDA and CDR2 is SQIVND (reference sequence). V dropped 4 bases and J dropped 0 bases, with 1 base sitting between them. CDR3 protein: CASSNSNQPQHF. CDR3 nucleotides: TGTGCCAGTAGTAATAGCAATCAGCCCCAGCATTTT.

This clonotype was seen many times. The chain uses TRBV29-1 and TRBJ2-1; 9 bases are shared with TRBD2. The CDR3 loop spans 16 amino acids. With 0 bases clipped from V and 4 bases from J, the junction kept 7 bases outside the gene matches. The germline V gene has CDR1 SQVTM and CDR2 ANQGSEA. CDR3: CSVEDRYAGGYNEQFF. Written as DNA, the CDR3 is TGCAGCGTTGAAGACCGCTATGCGGGAGGGTACAATGAGCAGTTCTTC.

This clonotype came up many times. The chain links TRBV5-1 to TRBJ2-5; D assignment may be TRBD1 or TRBD2 (5 bases each). The CDR3 contains 15 residues. Per the germline V gene, CDR1 is SGHRS and CDR2 is YFSETQ. V was pared by 0 bases and J by 5 bases, with 14 bases between. The CDR3 region has the DNA TGCGCCAGCAGCTTGGGAACAGGAGGAATGGAGACCCAGTACTTC. Translated, it gives CASSLGTGGMETQYF.

This clonotype was detected ten times or more. The chain couples TRBV6-1 to TRBJ1-2; 7 bases fit TRBD1. Per germline, CDR1 MNHNS and CDR2 SASEGT. This CDR3 is built from 14 residues. V shed 4 bases and J 7 bases; nucleotides not matched to a gene: 9. CDR3 loop: CASSGQGFATGYTF. The DNA for the CDR3 is TGTGCCAGCAGTGGACAGGGTTTTGCTACTGGCTACACCTTC.

Notes on this clonotype: An end of the junction differs from the germline gene, which may be a read error. The chain couples TRBV9 to TRBJ2-7; 9 bases align to TRBD1. The CDR3 sequence is 15 residues long. Germline V gene data show CDR1 as SGDLS and CDR2 as YYNGEE. The CDR3: CASSEGQGPPYKQYF. As DNA, the CDR3 is TGTGCCAGCAGCGAGGGACAGGGCCCCCCCTACAAGCAGTACTTC.

This clonotype came up many times. The chain has TRBV4-2 and TRBJ2-4; D gene unclear. Trimming pared 0 bases from V and 1 base from J, leaving 7 bases between. CDR1 LGHNA and CDR2 YNFKEQ come from the germline V gene. The CDR3 consists of 15 residues. The DNA for the CDR3 is TGTGCCAGCAGCCAAGAGCCCGGGGCCAAAAACATTCAGTACTTC. It is translated as CASSQEPGAKNIQYF.

The table lists this clonotype with many counts. The chain is built from TRBV19 and TRBJ2-7; D is possibly TRBD1 (5 bases). The germline gives CDR1 LNHDA, CDR2 SQIVND (reference sequence). Trimming took 5 bases from V and 0 from J, leaving 11 bases between them. This CDR3 spans 14 amino acids. As DNA, the CDR3 is TGTGCCAGTAGTCCTTACAGGAGCTCCTACGAGCAGTACTTC. This sequence encodes CASSPYRSSYEQYF.

This clonotype was counted ten times or more. The chain has TRBV6-1 and TRBJ2-7, with D perhaps TRBD1 or TRBD2 (6 bases each). Looked up from germline, CDR1 is MNHNS and CDR2 is SASEGT. The CDR3 is made up of 13 amino acids. The CDR3 region has the DNA TGTGTCACGGGGGCCCCTGAGGCCTACGAGCAGTACTTC. Protein sequence: CVTGAPEAYEQYF.

This clonotype was seen repeatedly, ten times or more. The rearrangement links TRBV9 to TRBJ2-1, with D perhaps TRBD2 (6 bases). CDR1 and CDR2 from the germline V gene are SGDLS and YYNGEE. The CDR3 runs 17 residues. V lost 4 bases, J lost 8 bases, and 25 bases lay in between. Here the CDR3 reads CASSPRSGLPADHEQFF. As DNA, the CDR3 is TGTGCCAGCAGCCCTCGTAGCGGCCTCCCGGCTGACCATGAGCAGTTCTTC.

This clonotype has a count of ten or more. This chain connects TRBV3-1 to TRBJ1-1; D is unclear. The CDR3 has 14 residues. Germline assignment: CDR1 LGHDT and CDR2 YNNKEL (reference sequence). With 7 bases removed from V and 3 bases from J, the gap between germline ends came to 15 bases. CDR3 nucleotide sequence: TGTGCCAGCAAGCAGTTTGGGGTTGACACTGAAGCTTTCTTT. This translates into CASKQFGVDTEAFF.

This clonotype has at least ten counts. The V gene is TRBV7-9, the J gene TRBJ2-2; 9 nucleotides match TRBD1. Germline assignment: CDR1 SEHNR and CDR2 FQNEAQ (reference sequence). The CDR3 totals 17 residues. With V trimmed by 6 bases and J by 7 bases, 15 bases remained unmatched. In nucleotides, the CDR3 is TGTGCCAGCAGGCTTCCGCTTAAACAGGGGGCCGGCGGGGAGCTGTTTTTT. Translation gives CASRLPLKQGAGGELFF.

This clonotype was counted many times. The CDR3 spells CSARGGGTSVLETQYF. CDR3 DNA sequence: TGCAGTGCTAGAGGGGGGGGGACTAGTGTCTTAGAGACCCAGTACTTC. The V and J genes are TRBV20-1 and TRBJ2-5, with 8 positions matching TRBD2. This CDR3 region has 16 residues. Germline loops: CDR1 DFQATT, CDR2 SNEGSKA (reference sequence). After removal of 1 base from V and 4 bases from J, the junction contained 11 bases not matched to a gene.

This clonotype was recorded many times. The chain combines TRBV11-2 with TRBJ2-1; no reliable D call. CDR3 length: 15 residues. Germline CDR1 SGHAT, CDR2 FQNNGV. V lost 8 bases and J lost 2, with 16 bases in between. The CDR3 DNA reads TGTGCCAGCTTCCACCATACGACCGCCTACAATGAGCAGTTCTTC. It is translated as CASFHHTTAYNEQFF. Filled out from reference TRBV11-2 and TRBJ2-1, the complete variable domain reads EAGVAQSPRYKIIEKRQSVAFWCNPISGHATLYWYQQILGQGPKLLIQFQNNGVVDDSQLPKDRFSAERLKGVDSTLKIQPAKLEDSAVYLCASFHHTTAYNEQFFGPGTRLTVL.

This clonotype has at least ten counts. The chain recombines TRBV7-3 with TRBJ2-3; 7 bases map to TRBD2. CDR1 is SGHTA and CDR2 is FQGTGA in the germline V gene. The V gene end was trimmed by 5 bases and the J gene end by 0 bases; junction bases not matched to a gene: 5. CDR3 length equals 15 residues. This CDR3 reads CASSRSGDSTDTQYF. CDR3 DNA sequence: TGTGCCAGCAGCCGGAGCGGGGATAGCACAGATACGCAGTATTTT.

This clonotype was recorded at least ten times. The chain combines TRBV9 with TRBJ1-1, with no clear D. V was shortened by 6 bases and J by 3 bases, with 12 bases between the two germline ends. Germline-derived CDR1 and CDR2 are SGDLS and YYNGEE. This CDR3 has 13 amino acids. CDR3 DNA: TGTGCCAGCAACCTGGAGGGAGACACTGAAGCTTTCTTT. Protein: CASNLEGDTEAFF. Filled out from reference TRBV9 and TRBJ1-1, the complete variable domain reads DSGVTQTPKHLITATGQRVTLRCSPRSGDLSVYWYQQSLDQGLQFLIQYYNGEERAKGNILERFSAQQFPDLHSELNLSSLELGDSALYFCASNLEGDTEAFFGQGTRLTVV.

This clonotype was observed at least ten times. The chain is built from TRBV5-1 and TRBJ2-3, with 9 positions matching TRBD1. The germline V gene has CDR1 SGHRS and CDR2 YFSETQ. The CDR3 has 15 amino acids. J gave up 0 bases and V 4 bases, and 3 bases lay outside the gene matches. The CDR3 DNA reads as TGCGCCAGCAGCGAACAGGGGGCTAGCACAGATACGCAGTATTTT. Amino acids: CASSEQGASTDTQYF.

Many counts were recorded for this clonotype. The rearrangement links TRBV28 to TRBJ2-3; D may be TRBD2 (6 bases). Germline loops: CDR1 MDHEN, CDR2 SYDVKM. The CDR3 extends over 16 amino acids. Trimming left V 6 bases short and J 8 bases short, with 24 bases between. The CDR3 sequence: CASSSNRDSVAATQYF. The DNA for the CDR3 is TGTGCCAGCAGCTCAAACCGGGACTCTGTCGCCGCTACGCAGTATTTT. Full variable domain (rest looked up from reference TRBV28 and TRBJ2-3): DVKVTQSSRYLVKRTGEKVFLECVQDMDHENMFWYRQDPGLGLRLIYFSYDVKMKEKGDIPEGYSVSREKKERFSLILESASTNQTSMYLCASSSNRDSVAATQYFGPGTRLTVL.

This clonotype has at least ten counts. The CDR3, as DNA: TGTGCCAGCAGTGAGTCCGCGCAGGGCCAATCACCCCTCCACTTT. Amino acid sequence: CASSESAQGQSPLHF. The V gene is TRBV25-1, the J gene TRBJ1-6; D might be TRBD1 (5 bases). Per the germline V gene, CDR1 is MGHDK and CDR2 is SYGVNS. V gave up 3 bases and J gave up 10 bases, with 16 bases separating them. The CDR3 sequence is 15 residues long.